This record concerns one TCR beta chain sequence. As originally analysed: Amplification of reference gene primers was used by the study to estimate nucleated cell counts. Some clones are missing from TCRdb's copy, which holds only in-frame ones; the method was immunoSEQ multiplex PCR. For V, J and clone size, that table is used; D and trimming come from the DNA. Here the sample spans 100,000 or so clones, about 85% being singletons. The data are from a study of blood T cell repertoires in COVID-19. Looking at the study overall: From T cells, B-cell-depleted T cells, or PBMCs came the material, which was cDNA or gDNA.

The CDR3 covers 15 residues. In germline, CDR1 is SGHDN, CDR2 FVKESK. Germline trimming cut 1 base from V and 5 bases from J; bases unmatched to any gene: 7. The sequenced sample was peripheral blood. This chain joins TRBV14 and TRBJ1-2; 7 nucleotides agree with TRBD1. This sequence was found in a man aged 50 to 59 with active or convalescent COVID-19. CDR3 residues: CASSQGGTVGYGYTF. In nucleotides, the CDR3 is TGTGCCAGCAGCCAAGGCGGGACAGTAGGATATGGCTACACCTTC.